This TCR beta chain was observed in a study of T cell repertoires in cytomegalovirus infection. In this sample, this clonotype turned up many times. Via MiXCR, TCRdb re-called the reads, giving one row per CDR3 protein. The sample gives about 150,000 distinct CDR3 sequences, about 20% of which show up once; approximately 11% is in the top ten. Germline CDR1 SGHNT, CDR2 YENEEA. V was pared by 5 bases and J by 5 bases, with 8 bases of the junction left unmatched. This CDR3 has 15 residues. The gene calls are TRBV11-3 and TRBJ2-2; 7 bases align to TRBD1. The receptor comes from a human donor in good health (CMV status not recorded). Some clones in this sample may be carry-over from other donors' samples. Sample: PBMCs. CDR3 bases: TGTGCCAGCAGCACAGGGGCCCAACAAACCGGGGAGCTGTTTTTT. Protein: CASSTGAQQTGELFF.